This entry lists 9 T cell receptor beta chains sequenced from one sample in a study of spatial heterogeneity in lung cancer. Stated time point: sample taken at primary tumor resection. Without sorting, whole RNA was sequenced from tumor, nontumor lung or frozen PBMC. MiXCR, applied by TCRdb to the 5' RACE reads, yields one record per CDR3 protein. Among roughly 79,000 distinct CDR3 sequences listed, 10% to 15% were seen once. The specimen comprised PBMCs, sampled at surgery. These receptors were collected from a male donor with early-stage non-small cell lung cancer.

The V and J genes are TRBV11-3 and TRBJ2-4; no definite D call. With 0 bases removed from V and 15 bases from J, the gap between germline ends came to 15 bases. From germline, CDR1 is SGHNT and CDR2 YENEEA. This CDR3 has 13 amino acids. CDR3 region: CASSLDQESERYF. CDR3 coding DNA: TGTGCCAGCAGCTTAGATCAAGAAAGCGAGCGGTACTTC.

The chain has TRBV29-1 and TRBJ1-3; D ambiguous. This CDR3 spans 14 amino acids. Trimming left V 6 bases short and J 0 bases short, with 12 bases between. CDR1 SQVTM and CDR2 ANQGSEA come from the germline V gene. The CDR3 here is CSVGNRTSGNTIYF. The CDR3 bases are TGCAGCGTAGGCAACAGAACCTCTGGAAACACCATATATTTT.

A few counts support this clonotype. The chain uses TRBV20-1 and TRBJ1-5; 7 bases line up with TRBD1. CDR3 length equals 17 residues. Looked up from germline, CDR1 is DFQATT and CDR2 is SNEGSKA (reference sequence). The ends lost 4 bases at V and 2 bases at J; junction bases unmatched: 14. CDR3 coding DNA: TGCAGTGCTATCATCCCTCGGGAGGGGGCCGGCAATCAGCCCCAGCATTTT. This encodes CSAIIPREGAGNQPQHF.

Only a few counts were recorded for this clonotype. The V gene is TRBV12-3 or TRBV12-4, the J gene TRBJ2-1; D uncertain. The CDR3 extends over 12 amino acids. Trimming took 5 bases from V and 6 from J, leaving 8 bases between them. The CDR3 bases are TGTGCCAGCAGTCGCTTTTTCAATGAGCAGTTCTTC. This gives the protein CASSRFFNEQFF.

The rearrangement links TRBV3-1 to TRBJ1-3; D is possibly TRBD1 (5 bases). In germline, CDR1 is LGHDT, CDR2 YNNKEL (reference sequence). This CDR3 region has 15 residues. The ends were cut back, 1 base at V and 3 bases at J, with 10 bases in the middle. The CDR3 coding sequence is TGTGCCAGCAGCCAAGTGAGGGGAAGTGGAAACACCATATATTTT. Translating gives CASSQVRGSGNTIYF.

This clonotype was seen only a few times. V is TRBV7-7 and J is TRBJ2-5; D is perhaps TRBD1 or TRBD2 (5 bases each). V dropped 5 bases and J dropped 1 base, with 14 bases sitting between them. The CDR3 is 15 amino acids. Germline V gene data show CDR1 as SSHAT and CDR2 as FNYEAQ (reference sequence). In DNA, the CDR3 is TGTGCCAGCAGCCTGACTTACGGGGCCCAAGAGACCCAGTACTTC. Residues: CASSLTYGAQETQYF.

J is TRBJ1-5 and V is TRBV23-1, with D uncertain. TRBV23-1 is marked as an open reading frame, function uncertain. The CDR3 spans 12 residues. V shed 6 bases and J shed 0 bases, with 3 bases lying between them. This CDR3 is CASRYSNQPQHF. As DNA, the CDR3 is TGCGCCAGCAGATATAGCAATCAGCCCCAGCATTTT.

The chain carries TRBV6-1 and TRBJ1-5; D remains ambiguous. The CDR3 extends over 13 amino acids. From germline, CDR1 is MNHNS and CDR2 SASEGT. The ends were cut back, 7 bases at V and 4 bases at J, with 11 bases in the middle. The CDR3 here is CASKEEWNQPQHF. CDR3 DNA: TGTGCCAGCAAGGAGGAGTGGAATCAGCCCCAGCATTTT.

The sample holds many counts of this clonotype. This chain uses TRBV2 with TRBJ2-2; D call uncertain. V dropped 4 bases and J dropped 1 base, with 1 base sitting between them. Germline assignment: CDR1 SNHLY and CDR2 FYNNEI. This CDR3 region has 12 residues. CDR3 sequence (DNA): TGTGCCAGCAGTGGGAACACCGGGGAGCTGTTTTTT. Translation: CASSGNTGELFF.